This T cell receptor beta chain was observed in a study of early T cells in non-severe SARS-CoV-2 infection. Study conclusions and caveats: Private and CD4 specificities were missed by VDJdb matching, skewed to anti-spike CD8.

This clonotype was recorded many times. Its antigen remains unknown. TCRdb analysed the 5' RACE reads with MiXCR anew, one entry per CDR3 protein. The data contain 75,000 to 90,000 distinct CDR3 sequences, 5.5% to 7.5% of them singletons. Germline V gene lookup returns CDR1 SGHAT and CDR2 FQNNGV. Losses at the gene ends were 5 bases for V and 3 bases for J; bases not matched to a gene: 12. The CDR3 totals 19 residues. The TCR sequence derives from an adult who was a healthcare worker with PCR-confirmed SARS-CoV-2 infection or an uninfected control (not recorded which). Material for sequencing was whole blood. J is TRBJ2-2 and V is TRBV11-2; 13 bases fit TRBD2. This CDR3 reads CASSQSITSGRAYTGELFF. CDR3 in DNA: TGTGCCAGCAGCCAATCAATTACTAGCGGGAGGGCCTACACCGGGGAGCTGTTTTTT.